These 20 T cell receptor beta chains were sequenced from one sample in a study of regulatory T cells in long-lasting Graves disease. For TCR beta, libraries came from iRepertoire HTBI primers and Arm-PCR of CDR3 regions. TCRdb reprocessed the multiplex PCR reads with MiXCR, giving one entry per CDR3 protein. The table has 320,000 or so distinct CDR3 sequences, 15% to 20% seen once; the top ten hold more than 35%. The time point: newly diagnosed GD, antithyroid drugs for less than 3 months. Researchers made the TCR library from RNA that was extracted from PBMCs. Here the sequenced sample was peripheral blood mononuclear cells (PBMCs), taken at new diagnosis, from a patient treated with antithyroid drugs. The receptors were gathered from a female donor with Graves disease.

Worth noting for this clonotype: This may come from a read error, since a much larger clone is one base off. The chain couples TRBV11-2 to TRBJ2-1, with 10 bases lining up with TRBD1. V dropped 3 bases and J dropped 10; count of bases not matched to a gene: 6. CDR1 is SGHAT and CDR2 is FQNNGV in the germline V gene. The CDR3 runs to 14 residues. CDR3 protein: CASSLGTGVYEQFF. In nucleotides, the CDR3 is TGTGCCAGCAGCTTGGGGACAGGGGTATACGAGCAGTTCTTC.

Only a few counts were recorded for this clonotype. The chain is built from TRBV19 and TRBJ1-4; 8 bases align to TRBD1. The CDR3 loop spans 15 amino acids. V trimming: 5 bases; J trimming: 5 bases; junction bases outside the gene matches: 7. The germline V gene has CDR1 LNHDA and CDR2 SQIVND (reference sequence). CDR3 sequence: CASSAPTGVNEKLFF. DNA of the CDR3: TGTGCCAGTAGTGCGCCGACAGGGGTGAATGAAAAACTGTTTTTT.

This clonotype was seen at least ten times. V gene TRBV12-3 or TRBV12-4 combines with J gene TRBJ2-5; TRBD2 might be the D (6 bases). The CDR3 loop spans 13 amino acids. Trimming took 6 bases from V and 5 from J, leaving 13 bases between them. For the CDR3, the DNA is TGTGCCAGCAGAACGGGAGTTAGCGAGACCCAGTACTTC. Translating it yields CASRTGVSETQYF.

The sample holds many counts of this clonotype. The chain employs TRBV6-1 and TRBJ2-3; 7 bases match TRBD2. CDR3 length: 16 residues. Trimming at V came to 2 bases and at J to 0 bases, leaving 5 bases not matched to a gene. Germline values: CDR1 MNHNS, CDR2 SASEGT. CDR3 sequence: CASSETTSLSTDTQYF. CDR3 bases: TGTGCCAGCAGTGAAACGACTAGCTTAAGCACAGATACGCAGTATTTT.

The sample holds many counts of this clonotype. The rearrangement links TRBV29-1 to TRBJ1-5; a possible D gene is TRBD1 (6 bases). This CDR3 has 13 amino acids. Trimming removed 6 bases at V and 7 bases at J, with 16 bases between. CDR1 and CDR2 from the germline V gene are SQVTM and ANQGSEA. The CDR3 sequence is CSVTQGLRQPQHF. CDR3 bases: TGCAGCGTGACTCAGGGGTTGCGGCAGCCCCAGCATTTT.

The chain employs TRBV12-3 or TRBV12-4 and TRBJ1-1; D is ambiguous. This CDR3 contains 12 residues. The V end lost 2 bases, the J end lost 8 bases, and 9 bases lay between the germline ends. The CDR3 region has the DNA TGTGCCAGCAGTTTATATGGCATAGAAGCTTTCTTT. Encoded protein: CASSLYGIEAFF.

The CDR3 region is CASSFTRSYNEQFF. For the CDR3, the DNA is TGCGCCAGCAGCTTTACTAGATCCTACAATGAGCAGTTCTTC. The chain couples TRBV5-1 to TRBJ2-1; TRBD2 is a possible D gene (5 bases). The CDR3 runs 14 residues. The V gene lost 2 bases and the J gene lost 1 base, with 7 bases spanning the gap. Germline assignment: CDR1 SGHRS and CDR2 YFSETQ.

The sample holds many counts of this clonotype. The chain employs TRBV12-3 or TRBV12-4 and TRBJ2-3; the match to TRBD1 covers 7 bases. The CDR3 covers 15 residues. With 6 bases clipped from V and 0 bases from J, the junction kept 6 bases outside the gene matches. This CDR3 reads CASSGTVLSTDTQYF. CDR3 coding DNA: TGTGCCAGCAGCGGGACAGTCCTTAGCACAGATACGCAGTATTTT.

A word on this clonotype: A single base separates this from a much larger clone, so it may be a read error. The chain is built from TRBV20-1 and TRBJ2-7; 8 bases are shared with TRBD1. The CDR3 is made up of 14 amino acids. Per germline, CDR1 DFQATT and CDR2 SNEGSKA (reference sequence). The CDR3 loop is CIARDVQGAYEQYF. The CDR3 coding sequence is TGCATTGCTAGAGATGTACAGGGGGCCTACGAGCAGTACTTC.

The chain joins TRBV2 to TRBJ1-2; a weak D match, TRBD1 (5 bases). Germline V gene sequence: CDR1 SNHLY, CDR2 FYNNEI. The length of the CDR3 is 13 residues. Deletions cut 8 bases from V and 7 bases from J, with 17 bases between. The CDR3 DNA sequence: TGTGCCAGCCAGGCAGGGCGAGAAGGTGGCTACACCTTC. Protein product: CASQAGREGGYTF.

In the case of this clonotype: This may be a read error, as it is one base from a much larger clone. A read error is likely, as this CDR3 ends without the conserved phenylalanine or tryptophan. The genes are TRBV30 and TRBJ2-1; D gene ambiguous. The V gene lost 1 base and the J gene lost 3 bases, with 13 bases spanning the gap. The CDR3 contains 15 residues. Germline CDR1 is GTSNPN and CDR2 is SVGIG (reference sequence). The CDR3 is CAWSDSGRDYNEQFC. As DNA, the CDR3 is TGTGCCTGGAGTGATTCAGGTCGAGACTACAATGAGCAGTTCTGC.

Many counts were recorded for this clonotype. The DNA for the CDR3 is TGTGCCTGGAGTCAAGTCGGGACACCCCTAAACTATGGCTACACCTTC. As protein: CAWSQVGTPLNYGYTF. J is TRBJ1-2 and V is TRBV30, with a tentative D call TRBD1 (6 bases). V lost 2 bases and J lost 2, with 18 bases in between. Germline lookup yields CDR1 GTSNPN and CDR2 SVGIG (reference sequence). This CDR3 is built from 16 residues.

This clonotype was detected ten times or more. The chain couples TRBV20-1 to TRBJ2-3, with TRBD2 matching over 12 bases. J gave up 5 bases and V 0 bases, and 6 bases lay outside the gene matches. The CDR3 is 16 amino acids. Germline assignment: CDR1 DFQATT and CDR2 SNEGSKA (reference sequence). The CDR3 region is CSARDPSGRGIDTQYF. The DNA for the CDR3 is TGCAGTGCTAGAGACCCTAGCGGGAGGGGAATAGATACGCAGTATTTT.

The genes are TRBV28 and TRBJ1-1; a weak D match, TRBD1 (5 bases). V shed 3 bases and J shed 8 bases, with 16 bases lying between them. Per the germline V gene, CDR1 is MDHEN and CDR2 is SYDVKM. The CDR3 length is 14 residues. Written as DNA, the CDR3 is TGTGCCAGCAGTTTGGAGGGAAGGGGTGTAGAAGCTTTCTTT. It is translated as CASSLEGRGVEAFF.

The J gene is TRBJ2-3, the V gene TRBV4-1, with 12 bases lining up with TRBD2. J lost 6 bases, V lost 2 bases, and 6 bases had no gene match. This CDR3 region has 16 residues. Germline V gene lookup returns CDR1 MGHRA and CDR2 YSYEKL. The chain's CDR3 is CASSQLLAGGDDTQYF. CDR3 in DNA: TGCGCCAGCAGCCAATTGCTAGCGGGAGGGGATGATACGCAGTATTTT.

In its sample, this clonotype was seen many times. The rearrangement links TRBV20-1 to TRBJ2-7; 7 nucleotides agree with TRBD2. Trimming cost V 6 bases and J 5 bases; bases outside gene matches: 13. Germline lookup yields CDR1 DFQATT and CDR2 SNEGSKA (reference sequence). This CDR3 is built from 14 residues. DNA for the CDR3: TGCAGTGCCAACTTCTGGGAGGGCGGCGACGAGCAGTACTTC. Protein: CSANFWEGGDEQYF.

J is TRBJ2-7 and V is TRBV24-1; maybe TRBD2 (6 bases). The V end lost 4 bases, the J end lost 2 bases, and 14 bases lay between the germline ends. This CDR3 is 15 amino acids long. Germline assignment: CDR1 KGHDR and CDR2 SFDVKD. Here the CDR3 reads CATSESGTSTYEQYF. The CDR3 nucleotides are TGTGCCACCAGTGAATCCGGGACTTCAACCTACGAGCAGTACTTC.

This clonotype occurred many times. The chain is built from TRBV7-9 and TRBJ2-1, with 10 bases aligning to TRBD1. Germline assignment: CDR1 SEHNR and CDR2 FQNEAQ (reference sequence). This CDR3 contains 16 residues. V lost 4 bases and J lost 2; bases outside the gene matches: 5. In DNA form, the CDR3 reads TGTGCCAGCAGCTCAGGAGGGACAGGGGCCTACAATGAGCAGTTCTTC. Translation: CASSSGGTGAYNEQFF.

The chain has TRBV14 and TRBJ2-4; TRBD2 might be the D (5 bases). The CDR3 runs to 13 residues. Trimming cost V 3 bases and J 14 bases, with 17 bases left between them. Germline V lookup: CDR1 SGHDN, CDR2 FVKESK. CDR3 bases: TGTGCCAGCAGCCAGGACCGTGGGGTAGCGAAGTACTTC. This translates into CASSQDRGVAKYF.

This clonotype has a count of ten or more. The CDR3 bases are TGCGCCAGCAGGGCTTCAGGGGGCGGGGGTCAGCCCCAGCATTTT. It translates to CASRASGGGGQPQHF. The rearrangement uses TRBV4-1 and TRBJ1-5; 8 nucleotides match TRBD1. Germline V CDR1 and CDR2: MGHRA, YSYEKL. The CDR3 totals 15 residues. V shed 6 bases and J 6 bases; nucleotides not matched to a gene: 10.